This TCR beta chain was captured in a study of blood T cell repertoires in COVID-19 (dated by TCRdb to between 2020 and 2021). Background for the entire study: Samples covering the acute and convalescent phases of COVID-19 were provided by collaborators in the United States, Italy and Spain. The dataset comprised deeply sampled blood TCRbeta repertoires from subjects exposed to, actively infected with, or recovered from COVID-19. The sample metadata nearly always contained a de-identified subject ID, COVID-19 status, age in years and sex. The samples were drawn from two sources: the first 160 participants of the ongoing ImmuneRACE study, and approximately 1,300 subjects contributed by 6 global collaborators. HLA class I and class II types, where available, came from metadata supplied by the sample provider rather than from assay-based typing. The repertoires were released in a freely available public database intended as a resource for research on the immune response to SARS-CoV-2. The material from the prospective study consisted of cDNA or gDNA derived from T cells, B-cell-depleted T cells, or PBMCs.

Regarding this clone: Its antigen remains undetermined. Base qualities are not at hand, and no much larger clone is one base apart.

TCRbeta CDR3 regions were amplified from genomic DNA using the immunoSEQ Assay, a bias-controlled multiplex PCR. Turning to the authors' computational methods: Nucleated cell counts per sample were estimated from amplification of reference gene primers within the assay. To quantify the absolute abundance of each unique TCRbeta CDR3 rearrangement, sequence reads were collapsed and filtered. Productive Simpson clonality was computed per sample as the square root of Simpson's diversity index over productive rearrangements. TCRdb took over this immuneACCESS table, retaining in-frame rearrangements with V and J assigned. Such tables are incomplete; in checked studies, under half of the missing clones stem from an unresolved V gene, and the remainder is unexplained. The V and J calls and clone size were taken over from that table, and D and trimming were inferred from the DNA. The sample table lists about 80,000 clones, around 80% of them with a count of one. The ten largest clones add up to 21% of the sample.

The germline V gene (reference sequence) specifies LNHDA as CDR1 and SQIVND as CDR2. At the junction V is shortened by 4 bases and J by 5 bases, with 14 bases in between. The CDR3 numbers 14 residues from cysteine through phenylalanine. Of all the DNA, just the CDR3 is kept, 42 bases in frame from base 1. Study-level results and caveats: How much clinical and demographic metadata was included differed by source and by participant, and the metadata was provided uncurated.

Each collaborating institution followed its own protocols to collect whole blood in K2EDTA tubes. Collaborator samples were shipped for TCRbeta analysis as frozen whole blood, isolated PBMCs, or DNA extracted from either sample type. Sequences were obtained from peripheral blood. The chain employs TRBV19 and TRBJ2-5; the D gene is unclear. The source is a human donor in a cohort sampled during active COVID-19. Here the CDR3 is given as CASSSGRILETQYF. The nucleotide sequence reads TGTGCCAGTAGTAGTGGCAGGATCTTGGAGACCCAGTACTTC.